The 20 T cell receptor beta chains in this list originate from one sample, sequenced in a study of beta chain features in type 1 diabetes. General observations from the study: Type 1 diabetes patients showed a moderate but significant shortening of TCRB CDR3s in all four CD4+ subsets.

Every bit of the isolated RNA underwent reverse transcription, so sequencing read expressed TCRB transcripts. Assay used: immunoSEQ multiplex PCR; TCRdb lists only in-frame clones, some missing. Of a few hundred thousand clones listed, roughly 22% are singletons. For these receptors, no antigen is known. Sequencing input: naive CD4+ T cells from blood. Receptors originate from a middle-aged woman with type 1 diabetes.

This clone came up once. Other DNA sequences in the same sample also yield this CDR3. This chain links TRBV2 with TRBJ2-1; 7 bases fit TRBD1. This CDR3 is built from 13 residues. V trimming: 5 bases; J trimming: 4 bases; junction bases outside the gene matches: 2. Germline values: CDR1 SNHLY, CDR2 FYNNEI. CDR3 residues: CASSRDSYNEQFF. The CDR3 DNA is TGTGCCAGCAGTCGGGACAGTTACAATGAGCAGTTCTTC.

The rearrangement links TRBV7-9 to TRBJ2-6; no firm D call. Trimming removed 10 bases from V and 1 base from J, with 8 bases in between. CDR3 length: 13 residues. CDR1 and CDR2 (germline): SEHNR, FQNEAQ (reference sequence). Here the CDR3 DNA reads TGTGCCACAACAGATTCTGGGGCCAACGTCCTGACTTTC. Amino acid sequence: CATTDSGANVLTF.

This clone was seen only a few times. The chain links TRBV7-2 to TRBJ1-1, with TRBD1 matching over 7 bases. Trimming took 6 bases from V and 1 from J; bases not matched to a gene: 2. The germline gives CDR1 SGHTA, CDR2 FQGNSA. The CDR3 has 13 residues. CDR3 residues: CASRTGPNTEAFF. Here the CDR3 DNA reads TGTGCCAGCAGGACAGGGCCGAACACTGAAGCTTTCTTT.

This chain uses TRBV30 with TRBJ1-2, with D unresolved. In germline, CDR1 is GTSNPN, CDR2 SVGIG (reference sequence). This CDR3 region has 11 residues. V was pared by 4 bases and J by 2 bases, with 5 bases between. The CDR3 nucleotides are TGTGCCTGGACAGGAAACTATGGCTACACCTTC. Its protein is CAWTGNYGYTF.

The chain is built from TRBV18 and TRBJ2-7; D gene uncertain. The CDR3 spans 12 residues. The germline V gene encodes CDR1 KGHSH and CDR2 LQKENI. V was trimmed by 2 bases and J by 4 bases, leaving 6 bases between them. The CDR3 is CASSPTEYEQYF. The CDR3 DNA follows: TGTGCCAGCTCACCAACAGAGTACGAGCAGTACTTC. The whole variable domain, filled in from reference TRBV18 and TRBJ2-7, reads NAGVMQNPRHLVRRRGQEARLRCSPMKGHSHVYWYRQLPEEGLKFMVYLQKENIIDESGMPKERFSAEFPKEGPSILRIQQVVRGDSAAYFCASSPTEYEQYFGPGTRLTVT.

In the case of this clone: Other DNA sequences in the sample encode the same CDR3. The rearrangement links TRBV18 to TRBJ1-5, with D possibly TRBD1 on 6 matching bases. With 1 base removed from V and 5 bases from J, the gap between germline ends came to 9 bases. The CDR3 extends over 14 amino acids. Germline V gives CDR1 KGHSH, CDR2 LQKENI. As DNA, the CDR3 is TGTGCCAGCTCACCACTACAGGGAGATCAGCCCCAGCATTTT. Translating gives CASSPLQGDQPQHF.

V and J are TRBV7-2 and TRBJ1-4, with 7 bases lining up with TRBD1. Trimming at V came to 4 bases and at J to 5 bases, leaving 4 bases not matched to a gene. CDR3 length equals 14 residues. Germline V gene sequence: CDR1 SGHTA, CDR2 FQGNSA. The CDR3 DNA sequence: TGTGCCAGCAGCTCACAGGGGTCCAATGAAAAACTGTTTTTT. This translates into CASSSQGSNEKLFF.

The CDR3 coding sequence is TGTGCCAGCTCACCATTTTCCGGGACAGGGTTAGGGGGCAATCAGCCCCAGCATTTT. Translating it yields CASSPFSGTGLGGNQPQHF. The genes are TRBV18 and TRBJ1-5, with 9 bases aligning to TRBD1. The junction had 13 bases not matched to a gene; V was cut back by 2 bases and J by 2 bases. CDR3 length: 19 amino acids. CDR1 is KGHSH and CDR2 is LQKENI in the germline V gene. The entire variable domain, with the rest obtained from reference TRBV18 and TRBJ1-5, is as follows: NAGVMQNPRHLVRRRGQEARLRCSPMKGHSHVYWYRQLPEEGLKFMVYLQKENIIDESGMPKERFSAEFPKEGPSILRIQQVVRGDSAAYFCASSPFSGTGLGGNQPQHFGDGTRLSIL.

CDR3 in amino acids: CAISDRDSYGYTF. CDR3 nucleotide sequence: TGTGCCATCAGTGACAGGGATTCCTATGGCTACACCTTC. The gene calls are TRBV10-3 and TRBJ1-2; D may be TRBD1 (5 bases). The V and J ends lost 3 bases and 4 bases respectively, with 9 bases between them. The CDR3 loop spans 13 amino acids. Germline CDR1 and CDR2: ENHRY and SYGVKD.

This clone was counted a few times. This chain connects TRBV9 to TRBJ1-5; D ambiguous. This CDR3 comprises 14 residues. V shed 0 bases and J shed 1 base, with 5 bases lying between them. In germline, CDR1 is SGDLS, CDR2 YYNGEE. The chain's CDR3 is CASSVAQSNQPQHF. Written as DNA, the CDR3 is TGTGCCAGCAGCGTAGCCCAGAGCAATCAGCCCCAGCATTTT.

The rearrangement joins TRBV6-5 to TRBJ1-2, with D hard to call. The ends were cut back, 0 bases at V and 4 bases at J, with 15 bases in the middle. Germline values: CDR1 MNHEY, CDR2 SVGAGI. This CDR3 has 16 residues. CDR3 sequence: CASSYSGPAGIYGYTF. The CDR3 region has the DNA TGTGCCAGCAGTTACTCGGGCCCGGCCGGCATCTATGGCTACACCTTC.

The chain has TRBV7-2 and TRBJ1-6; 7 positions match TRBD1. This CDR3 contains 15 residues. Germline V gene data show CDR1 as SGHTA and CDR2 as FQGNSA. Losses at the gene ends were 1 base for V and 6 bases for J; bases not matched to a gene: 3. CDR3 in DNA: TGTGCCAGCAGCTTAGTAGCAGGGGGTAATTCACCCCTCCACTTT. It is translated as CASSLVAGGNSPLHF.

The chain carries TRBV9 and TRBJ1-4, with D perhaps matching TRBD1 (5 bases). V gave up 1 base and J gave up 8 bases, with 12 bases separating them. Germline values: CDR1 SGDLS, CDR2 YYNGEE. This CDR3 contains 14 residues. The CDR3 coding sequence is TGTGCCAGCAGCGTACAGGGTGGGAACGAAAAACTGTTTTTT. Its protein product is CASSVQGGNEKLFF.

This clone was found a few times. The chain employs TRBV18 and TRBJ2-7, with TRBD2 matching 7 bases. The CDR3 length is 15 residues. Unmatched junction bases numbered 4, after V lost 0 bases and J lost 2 bases. Per germline, CDR1 KGHSH and CDR2 LQKENI. CDR3 loop: CASSPPASGAYEQYF. The CDR3 bases are TGTGCCAGCTCACCACCGGCTAGCGGAGCCTACGAGCAGTACTTC.

The chain links TRBV9 to TRBJ1-4; D not resolved. Trimming pared 2 bases from V and 1 base from J, leaving 9 bases between. The CDR3 extends over 15 amino acids. Germline lookup yields CDR1 SGDLS and CDR2 YYNGEE. The CDR3 loop reads CASSVGILTNEKLFF. As DNA, the CDR3 is TGTGCCAGCAGCGTCGGGATTTTAACTAATGAAAAACTGTTTTTT.

In this sample, this clone turned up a few times. The genes are TRBV28 and TRBJ2-1; D may be TRBD1 (5 bases). CDR1 MDHEN and CDR2 SYDVKM come from the germline V gene. Trimming took 1 base from V and 0 from J, leaving 13 bases between them. The CDR3 covers 17 residues. In nucleotides, the CDR3 is TGTGCCAGCAGTTTATCCCCGGACACGAGCTCCTACAATGAGCAGTTCTTC. This encodes CASSLSPDTSSYNEQFF.

The J gene is TRBJ2-3, the V gene TRBV18; 10 bases map to TRBD1. After removal of 3 bases from V and 0 bases from J, the junction contained 6 bases not matched to a gene. The germline V gene encodes CDR1 KGHSH and CDR2 LQKENI. This CDR3 has 17 amino acids. Written as DNA, the CDR3 is TGTGCCAGCTCACCGATGACAGGGGGCCTTAGCACAGATACGCAGTATTTT. Amino acids: CASSPMTGGLSTDTQYF. The full variable domain, rest sourced from reference TRBV18 and TRBJ2-3, is NAGVMQNPRHLVRRRGQEARLRCSPMKGHSHVYWYRQLPEEGLKFMVYLQKENIIDESGMPKERFSAEFPKEGPSILRIQQVVRGDSAAYFCASSPMTGGLSTDTQYFGPGTRLTVL.

In its sample, this clone was seen a few times. This chain joins TRBV28 and TRBJ2-3; tentatively, D is TRBD2 (5 bases). The CDR3 loop spans 15 amino acids. V dropped 6 bases and J dropped 0 bases, with 13 bases sitting between them. Germline values: CDR1 MDHEN, CDR2 SYDVKM. CDR3 protein: CASRPPGGSTDTQYF. CDR3 nucleotides: TGTGCCAGCAGACCCCCTGGCGGGAGCACAGATACGCAGTATTTT.

This clone has a handful of counts. This sequence joins TRBV15 and TRBJ1-3; D gene ambiguous. The CDR3 runs 13 residues. V lost 5 bases, J lost 2 bases, and 7 bases lay in between. Germline loops: CDR1 LNHNV, CDR2 YYDKDF (reference sequence). The DNA for the CDR3 is TGTGCCACCAGCGCTGAGCCTGGAAACACCATATATTTT. Protein product: CATSAEPGNTIYF.

In this sample, this clone turned up a few times. The V gene is TRBV27, the J gene TRBJ2-2; maybe TRBD2 (7 bases). Germline V gene sequence: CDR1 MNHEY, CDR2 SMNVEV (reference sequence). The CDR3 consists of 15 residues. V was cut by 6 bases and J by 5 bases, with 16 bases left in between. This chain's CDR3 is CASRLGGAITGELFF. CDR3 coding DNA: TGTGCCAGCAGGCTGGGGGGGGCTATTACCGGGGAGCTGTTTTTT.